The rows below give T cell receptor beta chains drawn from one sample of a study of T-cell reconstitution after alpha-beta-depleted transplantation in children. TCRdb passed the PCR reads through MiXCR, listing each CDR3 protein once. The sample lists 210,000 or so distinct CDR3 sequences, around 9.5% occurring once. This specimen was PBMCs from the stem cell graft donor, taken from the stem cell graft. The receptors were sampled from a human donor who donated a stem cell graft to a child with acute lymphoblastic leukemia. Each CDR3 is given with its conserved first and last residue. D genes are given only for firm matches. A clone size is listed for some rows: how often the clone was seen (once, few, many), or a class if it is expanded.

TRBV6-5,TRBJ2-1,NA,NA,TGTGCCAGCGGCGCAGACTACAATGAGCAGTTCTTC,CASGADYNEQFF
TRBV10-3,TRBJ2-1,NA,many,TGTGCCACCGGGACTTTGAACAATGAGCAGTTCTTC,CATGTLNNEQFF
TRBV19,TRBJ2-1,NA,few,TGTGCCAGTAGTACCAGGACGAGCTCGTTCAATGAGCAGTTCTTC,CASSTRTSSFNEQFF
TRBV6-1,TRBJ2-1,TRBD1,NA,TGTGCCAGCAGGACAGGGAACTACCCCTCCTACAATGAGCAGTTCTTC,CASRTGNYPSYNEQFF
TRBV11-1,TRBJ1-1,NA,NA,TGTGCCAGCAGCCTTGGGTTCCAACACACTGAAGCTTTCTTT,CASSLGFQHTEAFF
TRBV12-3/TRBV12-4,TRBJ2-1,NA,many,TGTGCCAGCACTCTCCTGGGGTTCAATGAGCAGTTCTTC,CASTLLGFNEQFF
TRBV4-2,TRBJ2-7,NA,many,TGTGCCAGCAGCCAAGGGTCAGGGTCCGAGCAGTACTTC,CASSQGSGSEQYF
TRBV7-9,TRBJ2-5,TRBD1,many,TGTGCCAGCAGCTCGACAACAGGGGCTCGGGAGACCCAGTACTTC,CASSSTTGARETQYF
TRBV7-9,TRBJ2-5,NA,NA,TGTGCCAGCACCCGCAGCGCTGTCCTCCAAGAGACCCAGTACTTC,CASTRSAVLQETQYF
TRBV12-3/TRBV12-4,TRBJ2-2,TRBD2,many,TGTGCCAGCAGTCGCCGTTCTAGCGGTTCATTCACCGGGGAGCTGTTTTTT,CASSRRSSGSFTGELFF
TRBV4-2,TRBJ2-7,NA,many,TGTGCCAGCAGCCAAGCAAGGACCTACGAGCAGTACTTC,CASSQARTYEQYF
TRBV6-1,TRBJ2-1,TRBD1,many,TGTGCCAGCAGAGGAACCGGGACAGGGACCTACAATGAGCAGTTCTTC,CASRGTGTGTYNEQFF
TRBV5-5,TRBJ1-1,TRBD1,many,TGTGCCAGCAGCCTGGGACAGCACACTGAAGCTTTCTTT,CASSLGQHTEAFF
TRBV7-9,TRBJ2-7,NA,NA,TGTGCCAGCAGCTGGGAGGGGGGGGTCTACGAGCAGTACTTC,CASSWEGGVYEQYF
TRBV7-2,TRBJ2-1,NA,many,TGTGCCAGCACCGCTATCGCGGGAAGCTCCTACAATGAGCAGTTCTTC,CASTAIAGSSYNEQFF
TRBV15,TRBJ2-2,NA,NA,TGTGCCACCAGCAGTCTGGACAGAAACACCGGGGAGCTGTTTTTT,CATSSLDRNTGELFF
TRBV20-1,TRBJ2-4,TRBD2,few,TGCAGTGCTAGAGATCCCGGGTGGGAGGGTTATCAGTACTTC,CSARDPGWEGYQYF
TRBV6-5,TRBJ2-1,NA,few,TGTGCCAGCAGGACCCTTACCTACAATGAGCAGTTCTTC,CASRTLTYNEQFF
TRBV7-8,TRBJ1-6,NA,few,TGTGCCAGCAGCCTGGGACGCGAGGGCTCACCCCTCCACTTT,CASSLGREGSPLHF
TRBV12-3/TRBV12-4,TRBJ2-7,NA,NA,TGTGCCAGCAGTTTAGCGGATTTAGGGTATACAACCTACGAGCAGTACTTC,CASSLADLGYTTYEQYF
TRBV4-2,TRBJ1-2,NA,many,TGTGCCAGCAGCCAACCCCAGGGTCATGGCTACACCTTC,CASSQPQGHGYTF
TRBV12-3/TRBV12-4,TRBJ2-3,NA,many,TGTGCCAGCAGTTTTCGGGATACGCAGTATTTT,CASSFRDTQYF
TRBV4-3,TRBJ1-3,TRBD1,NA,TGCGCCAGCAGCCAAGAGGCTCCGACAGGGGGCCGTGGAAACACCATATATTTT,CASSQEAPTGGRGNTIYF
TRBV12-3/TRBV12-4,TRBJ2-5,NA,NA,TGTGCCAGCAGTCGCCCGGACAGACACCAAGAGACCCAGTACTTC,CASSRPDRHQETQYF
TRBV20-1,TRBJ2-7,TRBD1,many,TGCAGTGTGCCAACGACAGGGAAGTTGGTGAAGCAGTACTTC,CSVPTTGKLVKQYF
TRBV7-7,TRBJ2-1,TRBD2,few,TGTGCCAGCAGCTTACAAGCTAGCGGGGGCCCGGATGAGCAGTTCTTC,CASSLQASGGPDEQFF
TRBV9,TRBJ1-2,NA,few,TGTGCCAGCAGCGGAACAGGGGGCTACACCTTC,CASSGTGGYTF
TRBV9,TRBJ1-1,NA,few,TGTGCCAGCAGCGCTCACATGAACCCTGAAGCTTTCTTT,CASSAHMNPEAFF
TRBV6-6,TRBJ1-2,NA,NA,TGTGCCAGCGTCCGCGAGAACTATGGCTACACCTTC,CASVRENYGYTF
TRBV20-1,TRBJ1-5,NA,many,TGCAGTGCTATAGATTATAGCAATCAGCCCCAGCATTTT,CSAIDYSNQPQHF
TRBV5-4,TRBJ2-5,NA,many,TGTGCCAGCAGCTTGGGGACCCAAGAGACCCAGTACTTC,CASSLGTQETQYF
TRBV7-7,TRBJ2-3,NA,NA,TGTGCCAGCAGCTTAGCGCTAGGCACAGATACGCAGTATTTT,CASSLALGTDTQYF
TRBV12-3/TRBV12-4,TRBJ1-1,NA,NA,TGTGCCAGCAGTGGGGGGTTCACTGAAGCTTTCTTT,CASSGGFTEAFF
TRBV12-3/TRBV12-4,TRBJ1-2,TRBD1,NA,TGTGCCAGCAGCCCAGGGACAGTTATTAACTATGGCTACACCTTC,CASSPGTVINYGYTF
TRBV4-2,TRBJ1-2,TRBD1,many,TGTGCCAGCAGCCAAGTAGTTGGCCAGGGGGATACTAACTATGGCTACACCTTC,CASSQVVGQGDTNYGYTF
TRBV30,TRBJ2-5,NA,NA,TGTGCCTGGAGTGTACCGCTCCCGGTGGGGGAGACCCAGTACTTC,CAWSVPLPVGETQYF
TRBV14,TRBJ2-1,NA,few,TGTGCCAGCAGCCATACTACAGATTGGGATGAGCAGTTCTTC,CASSHTTDWDEQFF
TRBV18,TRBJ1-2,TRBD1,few,TGTGCCAGCTCACAAAGCCCGACAGGGGATAACTATGGCTACACCTTC,CASSQSPTGDNYGYTF
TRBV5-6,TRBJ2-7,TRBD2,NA,TGTGCCAGCAGCCTCTCGGGAGGTCCCCTCTACGAGCAGTACTTC,CASSLSGGPLYEQYF
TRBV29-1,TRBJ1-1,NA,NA,TGCAGCGTCAAATCGGGTGCTGAAGCTTTCTTT,CSVKSGAEAFF
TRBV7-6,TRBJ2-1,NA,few,TGTGCCAGCAGCAAAGGACAGTTCAATGAGCAGTTCTTC,CASSKGQFNEQFF
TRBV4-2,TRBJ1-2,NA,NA,TGTGCCAGCAGCCAAGTTTCGGGAGCTCGGGAAAGCTACACCTTC,CASSQVSGARESYTF
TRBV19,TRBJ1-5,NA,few,TGTGCCAGTAGTCAGGACCCTGGAGAACATCAGCCCCAGCATTTT,CASSQDPGEHQPQHF
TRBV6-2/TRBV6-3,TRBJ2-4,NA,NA,TGTGCCAGCAGTTACACTCAACAGGAAAACATTCAGTACTTC,CASSYTQQENIQYF
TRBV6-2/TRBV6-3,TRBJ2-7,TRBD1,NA,TGTGCCAGCAGGGACGGGACAGGGCAAGACGAGCAGTACTTC,CASRDGTGQDEQYF
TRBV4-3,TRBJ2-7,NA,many,TGCGCCAGCAGCCAAGATATACAGGGAACCTACGAGCAGTACTTC,CASSQDIQGTYEQYF
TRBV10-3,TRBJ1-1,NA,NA,TGTGCCATCAGTGAGACTGGTTTGGGGGGGAACACTGAAGCTTTCTTT,CAISETGLGGNTEAFF
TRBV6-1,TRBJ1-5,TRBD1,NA,TGTGCCAGCAGTATGGGGACAGGACAACACAATCAGCCCCAGCATTTT,CASSMGTGQHNQPQHF